One and the same sample provided the 24 T cell receptor beta chains below, sequenced in a study of early stage breast cancer tumors (dated 2017 in TCRdb). Libraries came from the immunoSEQ multiplex PCR assay. The immuneACCESS repertoire file appears here via TCRdb, limited to in-frame rearrangements. These files lack a portion of the clones; in checked studies, under half of the deficit traces to unresolved V genes, and the cause of the others is not known. In this sample the table shows around 78,000 clones, under 85% of which occur a single time. The ten largest clones add up to roughly 3.5% of the sample. The material sequenced was blood. The origin of the receptors is a person aged 55 to 70 with breast cancer.

CDR3 nucleotides: TGCGCCAGCAGCCAAGTTATGGAAAACATTCAGTACTTC. Its protein is CASSQVMENIQYF. This chain joins TRBV4-1 and TRBJ2-4; no firm D call. The CDR3 has 13 residues. V lost 1 base to trimming and J lost 5 bases, with 6 bases between them. The germline CDR1 and CDR2 sequences are MGHRA and YSYEKL.

This clone has more than one count but fewer than ten. J is TRBJ2-7 and V is TRBV10-1, with D maybe TRBD1 (6 bases). Germline V gives CDR1 WNHNN, CDR2 SYGVQD (reference sequence). With 0 bases removed from V and 5 bases from J, the gap between germline ends came to 11 bases. There are 14 residues in the CDR3. The CDR3 spells CASSESAGVDEQYF. Here the CDR3 DNA reads TGCGCCAGCAGTGAGTCGGCAGGGGTGGACGAGCAGTACTTC.

This chain joins TRBV29-1 and TRBJ2-7; D uncertain. V was pared by 3 bases and J by 1 base, with 7 bases between. The CDR3 is 12 residues long. Germline CDR1 and CDR2: SQVTM and ANQGSEA. CDR3 protein: CSVEWGSYEQYF. DNA for the CDR3: TGCAGCGTTGAGTGGGGTTCCTACGAGCAGTACTTC.

Only a few counts were recorded for this clone. The V gene is TRBV28, the J gene TRBJ1-1; D remains ambiguous. The V gene's germline CDR1 is MDHEN and CDR2 SYDVKM. The CDR3 has 12 amino acids. V lost 6 bases and J 8 bases, leaving 13 bases between the germline ends. Here the CDR3 reads CASSIRPTEAFF. CDR3 coding DNA: TGTGCCAGCAGCATCAGACCAACAGAAGCTTTCTTT.

DNA of the CDR3: TGTGCCAGCAGCTTAACAGGGCGGGGACCCTACAATGAGCAGTTCTTC. Protein product: CASSLTGRGPYNEQFF. The chain uses TRBV7-2 and TRBJ2-1; either TRBD1 or TRBD2 may supply D (6 bases each). Germline V CDR1 and CDR2: SGHTA, FQGNSA. The V gene lost 2 bases and the J gene lost 2 bases, with 13 bases spanning the gap. CDR3 size: 16 residues.

The CDR3 DNA is TGTGCTAGTGGTTTGGTACTAGGACAGGGTTATGAGCAGTTCTTC. Translating it yields CASGLVLGQGYEQFF. The rearrangement links TRBV12-5 to TRBJ2-1; 8 bases fit TRBD1. With V trimmed by 0 bases and J by 8 bases, 6 bases remained unmatched. The CDR3 runs 15 residues. Germline V lookup: CDR1 LGHNT, CDR2 FRNRAP.

CDR3 amino acids: CASSRTRAQSGELFF. CDR3 sequence (DNA): TGTGCCAGCAGCAGGACTAGAGCCCAATCCGGGGAGCTGTTTTTT. The rearrangement joins TRBV6-5 to TRBJ2-2, with TRBD2 matching 7 bases. J lost 6 bases, V lost 6 bases, and 10 bases had no gene match. The CDR3 spans 15 residues. The germline V gene encodes CDR1 MNHEY and CDR2 SVGAGI.

This rearrangement joins TRBV6-5 to TRBJ1-2; D unclear. CDR1 is MNHEY and CDR2 is SVGAGI in the germline V gene. Trimming took off 10 bases at V and 2 bases at J, with 14 bases between the two ends. The CDR3 extends over 13 amino acids. CDR3: CATRAATNYGYTF. In DNA, the CDR3 is TGTGCCACCCGGGCGGCGACGAACTATGGCTACACCTTC.

V is TRBV2 and J is TRBJ2-6; unclear D gene. The CDR3 runs 13 residues. The germline V gene has CDR1 SNHLY and CDR2 FYNNEI. Between the trimmed V and J ends, which lost 9 bases and 0 bases, there was a span of 6 bases. CDR3 protein: CARAGSGANVLTF. The CDR3, as DNA: TGTGCCAGAGCCGGCTCTGGGGCCAACGTCCTGACTTTC. Drawing the rest from reference TRBV2 and TRBJ2-6, the complete variable domain is EPEVTQTPSHQVTQMGQEVILRCVPISNHLYFYWYRQILGQKVEFLVSFYNNEISEKSEIFDDQFSVERPDGSNFTLKIRSTKLEDSAMYFCARAGSGANVLTFGAGSRLTVL.

The genes are TRBV5-4 and TRBJ2-5; TRBD1 is a possible D gene (5 bases). The CDR3 is 15 residues long. Germline CDR1 reads SGHNT; CDR2 reads YYREEE (reference sequence). V lost 4 bases to trimming and J lost 0 bases, with 13 bases between them. The CDR3 coding sequence is TGTGCCAGCAGCGCTATTGGGGCGTACCAAGAGACCCAGTACTTC. It translates to CASSAIGAYQETQYF. Filled out from reference TRBV5-4 and TRBJ2-5, the complete variable domain reads ETGVTQSPTHLIKTRGQQVTLRCSSQSGHNTVSWYQQALGQGPQFIFQYYREEENGRGNFPPRFSGLQFPNYSSELNVNALELDDSALYLCASSAIGAYQETQYFGPGTRLLVL.

This clone was observed once. J is TRBJ1-2 and V is TRBV5-6; the D gene is possibly TRBD1 (5 bases). CDR1 and CDR2 (germline): SGHDT, YYEEEE. The CDR3 totals 16 residues. V was pared by 4 bases and J by 0 bases, with 16 bases between. The CDR3 DNA is TGTGCCAGCAGCCCCCGCTGGGGGACGGCTAACTATGGCTACACCTTC. Translation: CASSPRWGTANYGYTF.

The chain couples TRBV4-1 to TRBJ2-7; D might be TRBD1 (6 bases). CDR3 size: 15 residues. Trimming took off 2 bases at V and 3 bases at J, with 14 bases between the two ends. CDR1 and CDR2 (germline): MGHRA, YSYEKL. This CDR3 is CASSQTGTTDYEQYF. CDR3 nucleotide sequence: TGCGCCAGCAGCCAAACCGGGACAACAGACTACGAGCAGTACTTC.

The genes are TRBV15 and TRBJ2-1; D remains unclear. This CDR3 is built from 12 residues. Germline V lookup: CDR1 LNHNV, CDR2 YYDKDF (reference sequence). Between the trimmed V and J ends, which lost 0 bases and 6 bases, there was a span of 3 bases. The CDR3 spells CATSRETNEQFF. CDR3 nucleotides: TGTGCCACCAGCAGAGAGACCAATGAGCAGTTCTTC.

The rearrangement joins TRBV29-1 to TRBJ2-7, with TRBD1 as a possible D gene (6 bases). V shed 6 bases and J shed 12 bases, with 21 bases lying between them. Germline CDR1 is SQVTM and CDR2 is ANQGSEA. The CDR3 sequence is 12 residues long. CDR3 DNA sequence: TGCAGCGTACTGACAGGATCTGATCTTCTGTACTTC. Its translation: CSVLTGSDLLYF.

The chain carries TRBV7-3 and TRBJ2-3; D possibly uses TRBD1 or TRBD2 (5 bases each). Trimming removed 6 bases from V and 13 bases from J, with 20 bases in between. The CDR3 has 13 residues. Germline-derived CDR1 and CDR2 are SGHTA and FQGTGA. DNA of the CDR3: TGTGCCAGCAGTAGTAGAAGGGACCTATCAAAGTATTTT. It specifies CASSSRRDLSKYF.

This clone has only a few counts. J is TRBJ1-2 and V is TRBV27; 8 bases are shared with TRBD1. Germline CDR1 reads MNHEY; CDR2 reads SMNVEV (reference sequence). V trimming: 8 bases; J trimming: 6 bases; junction bases outside the gene matches: 8. The length of the CDR3 is 13 residues. CDR3: CASRVLQGDGYTF. The CDR3 nucleotides are TGTGCCAGCCGCGTTCTACAGGGGGATGGCTACACCTTC.

CDR3 protein: CASSDPTKNNEKLFF. The DNA for the CDR3 is TGTGCCAGCAGTGATCCCACAAAGAATAATGAAAAACTGTTTTTT. The chain couples TRBV6-1 to TRBJ1-4, with D unclear. The V gene lost 3 bases and the J gene lost 4 bases, with 12 bases spanning the gap. Germline lookup yields CDR1 MNHNS and CDR2 SASEGT. The CDR3 is 15 amino acids.

The table lists this clone with a count of one. This rearrangement joins TRBV4-3 to TRBJ1-1; no reliable D call. The germline V gene encodes CDR1 LGHNA and CDR2 YSLEER. The CDR3 extends over 14 amino acids. Trimming took off 0 bases at V and 5 bases at J, with 10 bases between the two ends. The CDR3 reads CASSQDLEVTEAFF. In nucleotides, the CDR3 is TGCGCCAGCAGCCAAGATCTGGAGGTTACTGAAGCTTTCTTT.

This clone has just a few counts. DNA for the CDR3: TGTGCCAGCAGCGCAGAGTCGTCTATCCAGCAGTACTTC. Amino acid sequence: CASSAESSIQQYF. The chain recombines TRBV7-9 with TRBJ2-7; D is ambiguous. Germline V CDR1 and CDR2: SEHNR, FQNEAQ (reference sequence). The V gene lost 5 bases and the J gene lost 8 bases, with 16 bases spanning the gap. The CDR3 spans 13 residues.

This sequence joins TRBV5-1 and TRBJ2-5; D possibly uses TRBD1 or TRBD2 (7 bases each). The germline CDR1 and CDR2 sequences are SGHRS and YFSETQ. The V end was cut by 4 bases, the J end by 5 bases, with 33 bases between. The CDR3 has 20 residues. The chain's CDR3 is CASSPAARARGGTLGETQYF. CDR3 bases: TGCGCCAGCAGCCCCGCCGCGAGGGCCAGGGGGGGAACGTTGGGGGAGACCCAGTACTTC. Full variable domain (rest looked up from reference TRBV5-1 and TRBJ2-5): KAGVTQTPRYLIKTRGQQVTLSCSPISGHRSVSWYQQTPGQGLQFLFEYFSETQRNKGNFPGRFSGRQFSNSRSEMNVSTLELGDSALYLCASSPAARARGGTLGETQYFGPGTRLLVL.

The genes are TRBV28 and TRBJ1-2; possibly TRBD1 for D (5 bases). Germline V gene sequence: CDR1 MDHEN, CDR2 SYDVKM. V shed 8 bases and J shed 4 bases, with 14 bases lying between them. CDR3 size: 13 residues. The chain's CDR3 is CASRDSTSYGYTF. For the CDR3, the DNA is TGTGCCAGCCGGGACTCTACCAGCTATGGCTACACCTTC.

The J gene is TRBJ2-6, the V gene TRBV28; 10 bases are shared with TRBD1. This CDR3 spans 19 amino acids. Germline V gene data show CDR1 as MDHEN and CDR2 as SYDVKM. V dropped 6 bases and J dropped 4; count of bases not matched to a gene: 15. The CDR3 here is CASRKQTGGNLAGANVLTF. As DNA, the CDR3 is TGTGCCAGCAGAAAACAGACAGGGGGCAATTTAGCCGGGGCCAACGTCCTGACTTTC.

CDR3 nucleotide sequence: TGCGCCAGCAGTCAGGTCCGGGGGGACACAGATACGCAGTATTTT. Its protein is CASSQVRGDTDTQYF. V gene TRBV5-1 combines with J gene TRBJ2-3; 7 positions match TRBD2. The V gene end was trimmed by 5 bases and the J gene end by 2 bases; junction bases not matched to a gene: 8. This CDR3 spans 15 amino acids. CDR1 is SGHRS and CDR2 is YFSETQ in the germline V gene.

This chain connects TRBV28 to TRBJ1-5, with D unresolved. The CDR3 is 14 residues long. Germline V lookup: CDR1 MDHEN, CDR2 SYDVKM. V was pared by 2 bases and J by 3 bases, with 8 bases between. CDR3 nucleotides: TGTGCCAGCAGTTTAATCGCGGACAATCAGCCCCAGCATTTT. This translates into CASSLIADNQPQHF. Complete variable domain (other parts from reference TRBV28 and TRBJ1-5): DVKVTQSSRYLVKRTGEKVFLECVQDMDHENMFWYRQDPGLGLRLIYFSYDVKMKEKGDIPEGYSVSREKKERFSLILESASTNQTSMYLCASSLIADNQPQHFGDGTRLSIL.